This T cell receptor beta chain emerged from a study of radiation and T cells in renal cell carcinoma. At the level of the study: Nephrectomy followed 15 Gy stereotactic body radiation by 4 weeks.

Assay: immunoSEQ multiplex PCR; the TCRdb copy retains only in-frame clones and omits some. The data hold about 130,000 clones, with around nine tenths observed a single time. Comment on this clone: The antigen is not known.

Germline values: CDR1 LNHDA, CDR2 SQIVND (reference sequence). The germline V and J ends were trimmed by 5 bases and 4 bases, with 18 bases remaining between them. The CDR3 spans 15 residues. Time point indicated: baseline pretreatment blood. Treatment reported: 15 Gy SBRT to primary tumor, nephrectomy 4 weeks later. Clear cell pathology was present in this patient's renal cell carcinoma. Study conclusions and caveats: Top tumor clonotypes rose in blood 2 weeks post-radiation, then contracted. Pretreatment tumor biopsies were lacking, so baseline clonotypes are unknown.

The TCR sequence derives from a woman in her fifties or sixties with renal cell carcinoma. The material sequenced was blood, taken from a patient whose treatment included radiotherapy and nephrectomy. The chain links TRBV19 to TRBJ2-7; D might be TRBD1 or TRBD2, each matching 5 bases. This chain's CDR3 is CASSPGLGDLYEQYF. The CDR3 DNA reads TGTGCCAGTAGTCCGGGTTTGGGGGACCTGTACGAGCAGTACTTC.